One and the same sample provided the 13 T cell receptor beta chains below, sequenced in a study of CD8+ T cells in alopecia areata. RNA was isolated and reverse transcribed to cDNA, the sequencing template. The protocol was immunoSEQ multiplex PCR, while the TCRdb copy is restricted to in-frame clones and leaves out a portion. The sample includes about 19,000 clones, none of them occurring once. Cutaneous lymph nodes were pooled and cells sorted by CD4, CD8alpha, NKG2D, NKG2ACE and more. Sequencing was performed on CD8+ T cells sorted from a lymph node. All receptors come from a C3H/HeJ mouse with alopecia areata. The mouse line has the MHC haplotype H2-k.

Remarks on this clone: TCRdb's protein does not match the DNA translation at residue 13; the protein provided is translated from the DNA. The gene names here belong to mouse. The read finishes 3 residues shy of the CDR3 end, and the germline J gene is used to complete it. V and J are TRBV29 and TRBJ1-3, with 8 bases lining up with TRBD1. The CDR3 covers 16 residues. The V and J ends lost 3 bases and 0 bases, in that order; junction bases with no gene match: 4. Germline-derived CDR1 and CDR2 are MSHET and SYDVDS. CDR3 bases read: TGTGCTAGCAGTTTCACAGGGGGGCCTTCTGGAAATACG. The encoded protein is CASSFTGGPSGNT. In full, the CDR3 reads CASSFTGGPSGNTLYF.

As concerns this clone: Genes and germline come from the mouse. The CDR3 reads CASSPRGGLDTEVFF. Incomplete CDR3 DNA: TGTGCAAGCAGCCCTAGAGGGGGGCTGGACACA. This chain links TRBV16 with TRBJ1-1, with D tentatively TRBD1 (6 bases). The read stops 4 residues short of the end of the CDR3; the missing end is completed from the germline J gene. Germline CDR1 SGHSA, CDR2 FRNQAP. Between the trimmed V and J ends, which lost 5 bases and 3 bases, there was a span of 16 bases. The CDR3 extends over 15 amino acids.

Notes on this clone: Gene names denote mouse genes. The CDR3 extends 4 residues past the end of the read, so its final part is completed from the germline J gene. V is TRBV14 and J is TRBJ2-2; D uncertain. The V and J ends lost 1 base and 0 bases respectively, with 4 bases between them. This CDR3 spans 14 amino acids. Per germline, CDR1 SGHDT and CDR2 FRDEAV. The CDR3 region is CASSFRANTGQLYF. The covered CDR3 bases are TGTGCCAGCAGTTTCAGGGCAAACACCGGG.

Only a few counts were recorded for this clone. The gene symbols are mouse symbols. Sequencing ends 4 residues short of the CDR3 end; the germline J gene provides the rest. V gene TRBV1 combines with J gene TRBJ2-3; TRBD2 might be the D (6 bases). V was trimmed by 0 bases and J by 0 bases, leaving 10 bases between them. The CDR3 has 16 residues. The germline V gene has CDR1 NSQYPW and CDR2 LRSPGD (reference sequence). The covered CDR3 bases are TGCACCTGCAGTGCAGATTGGGGGAGTAGTGCAGAA. Translating it yields CTCSADWGSSAE. The whole CDR3 protein reads CTCSADWGSSAETLYF.

This clone was seen ten or more times. The listed genes are named as in mouse. The part of the CDR3 DNA that was read is TGTGCTAGCAGGGCCCTGGGACAGTAT. It specifies CASRALGQY. From start to end, the CDR3 is CASRALGQYEQYF. The chain recombines TRBV17 with TRBJ2-7; TRBD1 agrees at 7 bases. The observed sequence ends 4 residues before the CDR3 terminus, with the missing tail filled in from the germline J gene. The CDR3 spans 13 residues. The germline gives CDR1 MNHDT, CDR2 YYDKIL.

Note on this clone: The protein recorded in TCRdb does not match the translated DNA at residue 16; the protein presented here comes from translating the DNA. The listed genes are named as in mouse. The missing CDR3 end, 3 residues past where the read stops, is filled in from the germline J gene. The chain uses TRBV1 and TRBJ1-3; 7 nucleotides agree with TRBD1. Germline V lookup: CDR1 NSQYPW, CDR2 LRSPGD (reference sequence). The CDR3 loop spans 19 amino acids. With 1 base clipped from V and 0 bases from J, the junction kept 12 bases outside the gene matches. CDR3 bases read: TGCACCTGCAGTGCAGTAAAGGGGGCGCCTCCTAATTCTGGAAATACG. Translated, it gives CTCSAVKGAPPNSGNT. In full, the CDR3 reads CTCSAVKGAPPNSGNTLYF.

This clone was seen at least ten times. Here the gene names and germline are mouse. The read finishes 4 residues shy of the CDR3 end, and the germline J gene is used to complete it. The gene calls are TRBV13-3 and TRBJ1-1; TRBD1 matches 8 bases. The CDR3 length is 14 residues. Looked up from germline, CDR1 is NNHDY and CDR2 is SYVADS. Partial CDR3 DNA: TGTGCCAGCAGTGATGAACGGACAGGGACA. It specifies CASSDERTGT. The whole CDR3 sequence is CASSDERTGTEVFF.

There are a few counts of this clone. Gene and germline names: mouse. The CDR3 end is not reached by the read, which stops 4 residues before it; the germline J gene fills it in. V gene TRBV13-2 combines with J gene TRBJ2-7, with TRBD1 as a possible D gene (6 bases). Germline CDR1 NNHNN, CDR2 SYGAGS (reference sequence). The CDR3 has 12 residues. CDR3 DNA, as far as it was read: TGTGCCAGCGGTGACCCAGGGGAT. Translating it yields CASGDPGD. The full CDR3 is CASGDPGDEQYF.

This clone occurred many times. The gene names given are mouse names. The sequenced fragment ends 4 residues before the CDR3 boundary, so the rest is inferred from the germline J gene. The gene calls are TRBV13-3 and TRBJ1-4, with D possibly TRBD1 on 5 matching bases. Germline loops: CDR1 NNHDY, CDR2 SYVADS. The length of the CDR3 is 17 residues. V lost 2 bases and J lost 2, with 16 bases in between. The CDR3 region is CASSEVTEKKSNERLFF. CDR3 bases read: TGTGCCAGCAGTGAGGTGACAGAAAAAAAATCCAACGAA.

This clone appeared many times. Genes here carry mouse names. The read terminates 4 residues ahead of where the CDR3 ends, so the germline J gene completes it. The chain is built from TRBV13-3 and TRBJ2-2; D possibly corresponds to TRBD2 (5 bases). Germline V gives CDR1 NNHDY, CDR2 SYVADS. The CDR3 extends over 13 amino acids. V was pared by 5 bases and J by 2 bases, with 7 bases between. The sequenced part of the CDR3 DNA is TGTGCCAGCAGCCTGGGTAACACCGGG. Its translation is CASSLGNTG. The full CDR3 is CASSLGNTGQLYF. Supplemented by reference TRBV13-3 and TRBJ2-2, the full variable domain reads EAAVTQSPRSKVAVTGGKVTLSCHQTNNHDYMYWYRQDTGHGLRLIHYSYVADSTEKGDIPDGYKASRPSQENFSLILELASLSQTAVYFCASSLGNTGQLYFGEGSKLTVL.

In its sample, this clone was seen a few times. This could be a read error, since a much larger clone is one nucleotide away. The genes and germline here are from mouse. The read terminates 4 residues before the CDR3 end, so the remaining end is supplied by the germline J gene. The chain couples TRBV13-1 to TRBJ2-7; 11 bases are shared with TRBD2. CDR1 NSHNY and CDR2 SYGAGN come from the germline V gene. The CDR3 is 14 amino acids. The J segment lost 3 bases and the V segment lost 3 bases, leaving 2 bases of the junction unmatched. The sequenced CDR3 bases are TGTGCCAGCAGTGGGACTGGGGGGAACTAT. Translation: CASSGTGGNY. From start to end, the CDR3 is CASSGTGGNYEQYF.

This clone was detected many times. The germline and genes are mouse ones. The CDR3 is cut off 4 residues early in the read; its end comes from the germline J gene. This rearrangement joins TRBV13-3 to TRBJ2-7, with 9 bases identical to TRBD2. CDR3 length: 14 amino acids. Germline V gene sequence: CDR1 NNHDY, CDR2 SYVADS. Trimming at V came to 4 bases and at J to 2 bases, leaving 4 bases not matched to a gene. The covered CDR3 bases are TGTGCCAGCAGTACCGGGACTGGGACCTAT. Residues: CASSTGTGTY. The full CDR3 protein is CASSTGTGTYEQYF.

This clone has only a few counts. Gene names are the mouse ones. The missing CDR3 end, 4 residues past where the read stops, is filled in from the germline J gene. V is TRBV1 and J is TRBJ2-2; D is unclear. V lost 4 bases and J lost 0, with 6 bases in between. The CDR3 runs to 14 residues. Germline V gives CDR1 NSQYPW, CDR2 LRSPGD (reference sequence). This chain's CDR3 is CTCSGHTNTGQLYF. The sequenced CDR3 bases are TGCACCTGCAGTGGACATACAAACACCGGG.